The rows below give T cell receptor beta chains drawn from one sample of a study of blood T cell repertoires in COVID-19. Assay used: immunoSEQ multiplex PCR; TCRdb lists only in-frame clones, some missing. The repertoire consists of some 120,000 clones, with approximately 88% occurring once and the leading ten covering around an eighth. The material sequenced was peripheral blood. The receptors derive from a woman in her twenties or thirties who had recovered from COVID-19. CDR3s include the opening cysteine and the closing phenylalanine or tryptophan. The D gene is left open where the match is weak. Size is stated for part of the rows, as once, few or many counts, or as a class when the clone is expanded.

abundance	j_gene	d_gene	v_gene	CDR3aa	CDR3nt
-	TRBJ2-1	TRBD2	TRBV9	CASSVEGAGDYNEQFF	TGTGCCAGCAGCGTAGAAGGGGCGGGAGATTACAATGAGCAGTTCTTC
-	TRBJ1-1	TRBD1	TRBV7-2	CASSLNRGVSTEAFF	TGTGCCAGCAGCTTAAACAGGGGGGTTAGCACTGAAGCTTTCTTT
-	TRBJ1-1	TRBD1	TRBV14	CASSQREGASAEAFF	TGTGCCAGCAGCCAAAGAGAGGGGGCCAGCGCTGAAGCTTTCTTT
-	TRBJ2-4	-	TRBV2	CASSPSVGNIQYF	TGTGCCAGCAGTCCCAGCGTCGGAAACATTCAGTACTTC
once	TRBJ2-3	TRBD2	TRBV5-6	CASSLVRWREGTDTQYF	TGTGCCAGCAGCTTGGTTCGTTGGCGGGAGGGCACAGATACGCAGTATTTT
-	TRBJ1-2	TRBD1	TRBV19	CASSVRQGQGPKGYTF	TGTGCCAGTAGTGTGCGACAGGGACAGGGACCTAAAGGCTACACCTTC
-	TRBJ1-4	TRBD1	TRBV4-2	CASSQDGDRLLEKLFF	TGTGCCAGCAGCCAAGATGGGGACAGGTTGTTGGAAAAACTGTTTTTT
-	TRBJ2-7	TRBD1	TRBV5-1	CASSSEGGAVGEQYF	TGCGCCAGCAGCTCAGAAGGGGGCGCGGTTGGCGAGCAGTACTTC
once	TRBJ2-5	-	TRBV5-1	CASSFSSEETQYF	TGCGCCAGCAGCTTCTCTAGCGAAGAGACCCAGTACTTC
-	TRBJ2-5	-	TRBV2	CASSVLRGETQYF	TGTGCCAGCAGTGTTTTAAGAGGAGAGACCCAGTACTTC
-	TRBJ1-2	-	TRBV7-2	CASSRRYEGDGYTF	TGTGCCAGCAGCCGCAGATACGAGGGGGACGGCTACACCTTC
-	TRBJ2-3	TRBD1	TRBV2	CASLQGSHSTDTQYF	TGTGCCAGCCTACAGGGGTCCCATAGCACAGATACGCAGTATTTT
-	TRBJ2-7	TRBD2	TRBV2	CASSQGLARDF	TGTGCCAGCAGTCAAGGACTAGCACGGGACTTC
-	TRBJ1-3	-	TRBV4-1	CASSQDQGNTIYF	TGCGCCAGCAGCCAAGATCAGGGAAACACCATATATTTT
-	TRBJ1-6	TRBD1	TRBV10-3	CAIRDSSYNSPLHF	TGTGCCATCCGGGACAGCTCTTATAATTCACCCCTCCACTTT
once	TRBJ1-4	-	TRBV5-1	CASSRAQPNEKLFF	TGCGCCAGCAGCCGCGCACAGCCTAATGAAAAACTGTTTTTT
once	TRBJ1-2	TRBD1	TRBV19	CASSLRTGNYGYTF	TGTGCCAGTAGTCTACGGACAGGGAACTATGGCTACACCTTC
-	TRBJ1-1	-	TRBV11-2	CASTREGSGIGEAFF	TGTGCCAGCACTCGAGAGGGCAGTGGAATCGGGGAAGCTTTCTTT
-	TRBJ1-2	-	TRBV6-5	CASSYSGQDGYTF	TGTGCCAGCAGTTACTCGGGCCAGGATGGCTACACCTTC
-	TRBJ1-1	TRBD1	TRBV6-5	CASSYGQGVVTEAFF	TGTGCCAGCAGTTATGGACAGGGGGTTGTCACTGAAGCTTTCTTT
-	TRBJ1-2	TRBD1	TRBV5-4	CASSPGPGQGAYTF	TGTGCCAGCAGCCCGGGACCGGGACAGGGTGCCTACACCTTC
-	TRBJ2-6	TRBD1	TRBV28	CASSVGQGPSGANVLTF	TGTGCCAGCAGTGTGGGACAGGGTCCCTCTGGGGCCAACGTCCTGACTTTC
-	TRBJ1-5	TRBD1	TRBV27	CASSQGQGQPQHF	TGTGCCAGCAGCCAAGGACAGGGCCAGCCCCAGCATTTT